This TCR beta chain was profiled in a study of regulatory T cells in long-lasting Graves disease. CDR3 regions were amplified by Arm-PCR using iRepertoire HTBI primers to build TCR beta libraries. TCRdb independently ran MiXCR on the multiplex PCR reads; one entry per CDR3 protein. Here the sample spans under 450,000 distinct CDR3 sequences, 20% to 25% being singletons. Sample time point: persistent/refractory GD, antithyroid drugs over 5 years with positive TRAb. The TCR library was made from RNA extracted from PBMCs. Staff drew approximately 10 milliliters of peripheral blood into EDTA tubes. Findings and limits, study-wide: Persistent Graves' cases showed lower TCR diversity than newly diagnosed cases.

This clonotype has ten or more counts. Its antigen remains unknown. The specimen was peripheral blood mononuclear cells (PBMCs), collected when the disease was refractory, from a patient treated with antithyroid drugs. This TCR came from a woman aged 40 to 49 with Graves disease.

The CDR3 coding sequence is TGTGCCAGCAGTAGACAGGGGTATAATTCACCCCTCCACTTT. It translates to CASSRQGYNSPLHF. The chain employs TRBV28 and TRBJ1-6, with 8 positions matching TRBD1. The CDR3 is made up of 14 amino acids. The germline V gene encodes CDR1 MDHEN and CDR2 SYDVKM. The junction had 1 base not matched to a gene; V was cut back by 5 bases and J by 4 bases.